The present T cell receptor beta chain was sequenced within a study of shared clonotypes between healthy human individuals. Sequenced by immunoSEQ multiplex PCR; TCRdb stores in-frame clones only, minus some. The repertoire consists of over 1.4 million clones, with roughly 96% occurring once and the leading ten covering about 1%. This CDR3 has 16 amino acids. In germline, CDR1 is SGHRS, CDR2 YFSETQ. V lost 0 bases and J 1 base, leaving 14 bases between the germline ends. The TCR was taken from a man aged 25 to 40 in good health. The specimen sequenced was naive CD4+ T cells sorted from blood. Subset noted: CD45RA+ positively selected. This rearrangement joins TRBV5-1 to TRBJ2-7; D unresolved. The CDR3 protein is CASSLDAGRFSYEQYF. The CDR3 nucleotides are TGCGCCAGCAGCTTGGATGCCGGACGTTTTTCCTACGAGCAGTACTTC. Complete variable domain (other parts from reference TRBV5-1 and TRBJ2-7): KAGVTQTPRYLIKTRGQQVTLSCSPISGHRSVSWYQQTPGQGLQFLFEYFSETQRNKGNFPGRFSGRQFSNSRSEMNVSTLELGDSALYLCASSLDAGRFSYEQYFGPGTRLTVT.